The rows below give T cell receptor beta chains drawn from one sample of a study of T-cell memory formation after mild COVID-19. Using its own MiXCR run on the 5' RACE reads, TCRdb lists one record per CDR3 protein. This table holds 550,000 to 600,000 distinct CDR3 sequences, 15% to 20% found once. Sequenced input: PBMCs or a T cell subset sorted from them (not recorded which). The source is an adult woman who had mild COVID-19 (a few samples of this study predate the infection). Cell type and time point are not known. The CDR3 runs from the conserved cysteine through the conserved F or W. D genes are given only for firm matches. The size of a clone is reported for some rows only, either as once, few or many, or as a class for expanded clones.

V: TRBV7-8; J: TRBJ1-5; D: -; size: few; DNA: TGTGCCAGCAGCTTAGAGTGGGTGGGGGTGTCAAGTCAGCCCCAGCATTTT; CDR3: CASSLEWVGVSSQPQHF
V: TRBV7-2; J: TRBJ2-7; D: -; size: many; DNA: TGTGCCAGCAGCTACCCAGGCCCCGAGCAGTACTTC; CDR3: CASSYPGPEQYF
V: TRBV20-1; J: TRBJ2-1; D: TRBD2; size: -; DNA: TGCAGGGCGGACTCGGGACTAGCGGTCGATGAGCAGTTCTTC; CDR3: CRADSGLAVDEQFF
V: TRBV29-1; J: TRBJ1-2; D: -; size: few; DNA: TGCAGCGTTGGTCAGACCTATGGCTACACCTTC; CDR3: CSVGQTYGYTF
V: TRBV18; J: TRBJ2-5; D: TRBD2; size: -; DNA: TGTGCCAGCTCGACTAGCGGGTACCAAGAGACCCAGTACTTC; CDR3: CASSTSGYQETQYF
V: TRBV19; J: TRBJ2-1; D: -; size: few; DNA: TGTGCCAGTAGTATAGGGTTGGCGGTCAATGAGCAGTTCTTC; CDR3: CASSIGLAVNEQFF
V: TRBV18; J: TRBJ1-1; D: -; size: -; DNA: TGTGCCAGCTCACCTCAAGTGGGAAGGCTCACTGAAGCTTTCTTT; CDR3: CASSPQVGRLTEAFF
V: TRBV27; J: TRBJ2-7; D: -; size: -; DNA: TGTGCCAGCAGTCCCTCAACAGCCGTCCCCCTCGAGCAGTACTTC; CDR3: CASSPSTAVPLEQYF
V: TRBV20-1; J: TRBJ2-1; D: TRBD2; size: -; DNA: TGCAGTGCTAGAGATCCGGGAGCGGGGGGCCCGAACAATGAGCAGTTCTTC; CDR3: CSARDPGAGGPNNEQFF
V: TRBV12-3/TRBV12-4; J: TRBJ1-3; D: -; size: few; DNA: TGTGCCAGCAGATCTACTTCAGGGATCTCGGGAAACACCATATATTTT; CDR3: CASRSTSGISGNTIYF
V: TRBV12-3/TRBV12-4; J: TRBJ1-2; D: -; size: few; DNA: TGTGCCAGCAGTTTAATAGGTGATGATGGCTACACCTTC; CDR3: CASSLIGDDGYTF
V: TRBV7-2; J: TRBJ1-1; D: -; size: few; DNA: -; CDR3: CASSLVGQGAGGPFF
V: TRBV7-2; J: TRBJ2-7; D: -; size: -; DNA: TGTGCCAGCAGCTCCTGGACAACCCCCTACGAGCAGTACTTC; CDR3: CASSSWTTPYEQYF
V: TRBV7-6; J: TRBJ1-3; D: -; size: -; DNA: TGTGCCAGCAGCTTAGCGGGTAACTCTGGAAACACCATATATTTT; CDR3: CASSLAGNSGNTIYF
V: TRBV4-1; J: TRBJ1-2; D: -; size: few; DNA: TGCGCCAGCAGCCAAGGACGAGGGTGGGACTACACCTTC; CDR3: CASSQGRGWDYTF
V: TRBV7-9; J: TRBJ1-1; D: -; size: few; DNA: TGTGCCAGCAGCTTATGGGGATCTGAAGCTTTCTTT; CDR3: CASSLWGSEAFF
V: TRBV20-1; J: TRBJ1-4; D: -; size: -; DNA: TGCAGTGCTAGAGGTCCGACCTCTAATGAAAAACTGTTTTTT; CDR3: CSARGPTSNEKLFF
V: TRBV3-1; J: TRBJ1-6; D: -; size: few; DNA: TGTGCCAGCAGCCTTGGGACCGCGAGCAATTCACCCCTCCACTTT; CDR3: CASSLGTASNSPLHF
V: TRBV4-1; J: TRBJ1-1; D: TRBD1; size: -; DNA: TGCGCCAGCAGCCGGACAGGGGAGGACACTGAAGCTTTCTTT; CDR3: CASSRTGEDTEAFF
V: TRBV13; J: TRBJ2-7; D: TRBD1; size: -; DNA: TGTGCCAGCAGCTCCCGCACCTGGGAGGGACAGGGATACTACGAGCAGTACTTC; CDR3: CASSSRTWEGQGYYEQYF
V: TRBV20-1; J: TRBJ1-1; D: -; size: -; DNA: TGCAGTGCTAGACCGGGACGGATGAACACTGAAGCTTTCTTT; CDR3: CSARPGRMNTEAFF
V: TRBV5-1; J: TRBJ2-7; D: TRBD1; size: few; DNA: TGCGCCAGCAGCCCTTCGGACAGGGAGTCCTACGAGCAGTACTTC; CDR3: CASSPSDRESYEQYF
V: TRBV7-3; J: TRBJ2-5; D: -; size: -; DNA: TGTGCCAGCAGCCTAATAGGGGGGGCGGAGACCCAGTACTTC; CDR3: CASSLIGGAETQYF
V: TRBV20-1; J: TRBJ1-2; D: -; size: few; DNA: TGCAGTGCTAGAGTTGCCCAGGGGAGAGGCTACACCTTC; CDR3: CSARVAQGRGYTF
V: TRBV3-1; J: TRBJ2-7; D: TRBD2; size: -; DNA: TGTGCCAGCAGTCCGCAGGTAGCGGGCTACGAGCAGTACTTC; CDR3: CASSPQVAGYEQYF
V: TRBV7-6; J: TRBJ1-1; D: TRBD1; size: -; DNA: TGTGCCAGCAGATTGGACAGGGTGAACACTGAAGCTTTCTTT; CDR3: CASRLDRVNTEAFF
V: TRBV5-1; J: TRBJ1-4; D: -; size: few; DNA: TGCGCCAGCAGCTTGGTTCCCGTGACGACCAATAATGAAAAACTGTTTTTT; CDR3: CASSLVPVTTNNEKLFF
V: TRBV15; J: TRBJ1-2; D: -; size: few; DNA: TGTGCCACCAGCAGAGGACCGGGACAAGAAGGCTACACCTTC; CDR3: CATSRGPGQEGYTF
V: TRBV5-1; J: TRBJ1-1; D: TRBD1; size: few; DNA: TGCGCCAGCAGCGGCGCTGGACAGGCGGGGAACACTGAAGCTTTCTTT; CDR3: CASSGAGQAGNTEAFF
V: TRBV3-1; J: TRBJ1-1; D: -; size: few; DNA: TGTGCCAGCAGCCGCGACAGCGTTCGTGAAGCTTTCTTT; CDR3: CASSRDSVREAFF
V: TRBV21-1; J: TRBJ1-2; D: -; size: -; DNA: TGTGCCAGCAGCAAAGGGCAGCAGAACTATGGCTACACCTTC; CDR3: CASSKGQQNYGYTF
V: TRBV20-1; J: TRBJ1-4; D: TRBD1; size: -; DNA: TGCAGTGCCGGGACAGCGAATGAAAAACTGTTTTTT; CDR3: CSAGTANEKLFF
V: TRBV9; J: TRBJ2-7; D: TRBD2; size: -; DNA: TGTGCCAGCAGCGTAAGGCCAGATAGCGGGAGCGGTAGCTCCTACGAGCAGTACTTC; CDR3: CASSVRPDSGSGSSYEQYF
V: TRBV19; J: TRBJ1-2; D: TRBD1; size: -; DNA: TGTGCCAGTTCCGGGACAGGGAAGTATGGCTACACCTTC; CDR3: CASSGTGKYGYTF
V: TRBV18; J: TRBJ2-1; D: -; size: few; DNA: TGTGCCAGCTCACCTCCCAGGACCAATGAGCAGTTCTTC; CDR3: CASSPPRTNEQFF
V: TRBV20-1; J: TRBJ1-2; D: -; size: -; DNA: TGCAGTGCTAGAGTGGAGGGTCGTGGCTACACCTTC; CDR3: CSARVEGRGYTF
V: TRBV6-6; J: TRBJ1-2; D: -; size: -; DNA: TGTGCCAGCAGTTACTCGTTAACGTCGAGACAAAGCGGCTACACCTTC; CDR3: CASSYSLTSRQSGYTF
V: TRBV5-5; J: TRBJ2-7; D: -; size: few; DNA: TGTGCCAGCAGCTTGGTAGGCAGGGGCGACTACGAGCAGTACTTC; CDR3: CASSLVGRGDYEQYF
V: TRBV11-2; J: TRBJ2-3; D: TRBD2; size: few; DNA: TGTGCCAGCAGCTTAGCCCTTAGCGGGGGGGTCACAGATACGCAGTATTTT; CDR3: CASSLALSGGVTDTQYF
V: TRBV30; J: TRBJ2-1; D: -; size: few; DNA: TGTGCCTGGAGTACGGACTTCCTCAATGAGCAGTTCTTC; CDR3: CAWSTDFLNEQFF
V: TRBV7-2; J: TRBJ2-3; D: TRBD2; size: few; DNA: TGTGCCAGCAGGGCGGGACTAGGTGAAGATACGCAGTATTTT; CDR3: CASRAGLGEDTQYF
V: TRBV12-3/TRBV12-4; J: TRBJ2-3; D: -; size: few; DNA: TGTGCCAGCAGTCCTAAGGGAGATACGCAGTATTTT; CDR3: CASSPKGDTQYF
V: TRBV12-5; J: TRBJ2-3; D: -; size: -; DNA: TGTGCTAGTGGTTTGTCGAGCACAGATACGCAGTATTTT; CDR3: CASGLSSTDTQYF
V: TRBV4-1; J: TRBJ2-1; D: TRBD2; size: -; DNA: TGCGCCAGCATCGAACACGTCCGCGGGAGCTCCTACAATGAGCAGTTCTTC; CDR3: CASIEHVRGSSYNEQFF
V: TRBV9; J: TRBJ1-3; D: -; size: -; DNA: TGTGCCAGCAGCGTAGGACCCACCTCCGTTGGAAACACCATATATTTT; CDR3: CASSVGPTSVGNTIYF
V: TRBV19; J: TRBJ2-7; D: TRBD1; size: -; DNA: TGTGCCAGTAGTATAATGGGACAGGGCTACGAGCAGTACTTC; CDR3: CASSIMGQGYEQYF
V: TRBV3-1; J: TRBJ1-1; D: -; size: -; DNA: TGTGCCAGCAGCCAATTCTTACTGGGGGGAAGCACTGAAGCTTTCTTT; CDR3: CASSQFLLGGSTEAFF
V: TRBV10-3; J: TRBJ2-1; D: -; size: few; DNA: TGTGCCATCAGTGAGGAGGGGGACAATGAGCAGTTCTTC; CDR3: CAISEEGDNEQFF
V: TRBV24-1; J: TRBJ1-2; D: TRBD1; size: -; DNA: TGTGCCACCAGTGATGAAGACAGGGTCTATGGCTACACCTTC; CDR3: CATSDEDRVYGYTF
V: TRBV6-1; J: TRBJ2-3; D: TRBD2; size: few; DNA: TGTGCCAGCAGTTGGCGGGGGGAAAGCACAGATACGCAGTATTTT; CDR3: CASSWRGESTDTQYF
V: TRBV28; J: TRBJ2-7; D: TRBD1; size: -; DNA: TGTGCCAGCAGTTTAGACAGGGGCGATAAGAGTGGGCAGTACTTC; CDR3: CASSLDRGDKSGQYF